This TCR beta chain was recovered during a study of blood T cell repertoires in COVID-19. About the study: Whether acute or convalescent, the COVID-19 samples came from the United States, Italy and Spain.

The CDR3 has 16 residues. The V end lost 0 bases, the J end lost 0 bases, and 13 bases lay between the germline ends. Germline CDR1 reads SGHKS; CDR2 reads YYEKEE (reference sequence). In the source study's methods: Estimates of nucleated cell counts were drawn from the amplification of reference gene primers. Assay: immunoSEQ multiplex PCR; the TCRdb copy retains only in-frame clones and omits some. The V and J calls and clone size come from that table; D and trimming were worked out from the DNA. The table shows 450,000 to 500,000 clones, with 80% to 90% occurring only once. The clonotype comes from a human donor in a cohort sampled during active COVID-19. The rearrangement uses TRBV5-5 and TRBJ2-7, with D possibly matching TRBD2 (5 bases). The specimen was peripheral blood. Here the CDR3 reads CASSLAGSPSSYEQYF. The CDR3 DNA reads TGTGCCAGCAGCTTGGCGGGGTCCCCCTCCTCCTACGAGCAGTACTTC. Supplemented by reference TRBV5-5 and TRBJ2-7, the full variable domain reads DAGVTQSPTHLIKTRGQQVTLRCSPISGHKSVSWYQQVLGQGPQFIFQYYEKEERGRGNFPDRFSARQFPNYSSELNVNALLLGDSALYLCASSLAGSPSSYEQYFGPGTRLTVT.